These 21 T cell receptor beta chains were sequenced from one sample in a study of early T cells in non-severe SARS-CoV-2 infection. Using its own MiXCR run on the 5' RACE reads, TCRdb lists one record per CDR3 protein. Here the sample spans some 19,000 distinct CDR3 sequences, more than 4% being singletons. Sequences were obtained from whole blood. Every receptor here comes from an adult who was a healthcare worker with PCR-confirmed SARS-CoV-2 infection or an uninfected control (not recorded which).

This clonotype was detected ten times or more. CDR3 DNA sequence: TGTGCCAGCAGCTTAGGAATGACGCAGTATTTT. Translating it yields CASSLGMTQYF. The rearrangement links TRBV11-3 to TRBJ2-3, with unresolved D. The CDR3 totals 11 residues. Germline-derived CDR1 and CDR2 are SGHNT and YENEEA. The ends were cut back, 1 base at V and 9 bases at J, with 5 bases in the middle.

This clonotype ranks as medium-sized. V and J are TRBV29-1 and TRBJ1-1; D unresolved. This CDR3 has 13 residues. The germline CDR1 and CDR2 sequences are SQVTM and ANQGSEA. V gave up 7 bases and J gave up 6 bases, with 18 bases separating them. Here the CDR3 reads CSAVDGVVSEAFF. CDR3 DNA sequence: TGCAGCGCCGTGGACGGTGTAGTCTCTGAAGCTTTCTTT. Based on the CDR3 plus reference TRBV29-1 and TRBJ1-1, the full variable domain is SAVISQKPSRDICQRGTSLTIQCQVDSQVTMMFWYRQQPGQSLTLIATANQGSEATYESGFVIDKFPISRPNLTFSTLTVSNMSPEDSSIYLCSAVDGVVSEAFFGQGTRLTVV.

This clonotype has just a few counts. V and J are TRBV3-1 and TRBJ1-4, with unresolved D. The length of the CDR3 is 15 residues. Germline V lookup: CDR1 LGHDT, CDR2 YNNKEL (reference sequence). V was shortened by 4 bases and J by 4 bases, with 13 bases between the two germline ends. CDR3 protein: CASSLRTGINEKLFF. The DNA of the CDR3 is TGTGCCAGCAGCCTAAGGACGGGAATTAATGAAAAACTGTTTTTT.

This clonotype was seen ten or more times. The gene calls are TRBV19 and TRBJ2-7; the match to TRBD2 covers 8 bases. CDR3 size: 14 residues. In germline, CDR1 is LNHDA, CDR2 SQIVND (reference sequence). Trimming cost V 4 bases and J 1 base; bases outside gene matches: 3. The CDR3 nucleotides read TGTGCCAGTAGTAGACGGGGGGGATCCTACGAGCAGTACTTC. This codes for CASSRRGGSYEQYF.

In this sample, this clonotype turned up many times. In nucleotides, the CDR3 is TGTGCCAGCTCACCAGTAGGGGTGGACACTGAAGCTTTCTTT. This gives the protein CASSPVGVDTEAFF. The genes are TRBV18 and TRBJ1-1, with a possible D match to TRBD1 (5 bases). Germline loops: CDR1 KGHSH, CDR2 LQKENI. This CDR3 region has 14 residues. V lost 2 bases and J 3 bases, leaving 10 bases between the germline ends. Full variable domain (missing parts from reference TRBV18 and TRBJ1-1): NAGVMQNPRHLVRRRGQEARLRCSPMKGHSHVYWYRQLPEEGLKFMVYLQKENIIDESGMPKERFSAEFPKEGPSILRIQQVVRGDSAAYFCASSPVGVDTEAFFGQGTRLTVV.

This clonotype was seen a few times. J is TRBJ1-1 and V is TRBV18; D is undetermined. V gave up 5 bases and J gave up 2 bases, with 12 bases separating them. The CDR3 spans 14 residues. The germline CDR1 and CDR2 sequences are KGHSH and LQKENI. The CDR3 sequence: CASSEREGNTEAFF. For the CDR3, the DNA is TGTGCCAGCTCAGAAAGGGAGGGCAACACTGAAGCTTTCTTT.

This clonotype was seen many times. The gene calls are TRBV6-1 and TRBJ1-6; tentatively, D is TRBD1 (6 bases). V was pared by 3 bases and J by 8 bases, with 14 bases between. The CDR3 runs to 15 residues. Germline values: CDR1 MNHNS, CDR2 SASEGT. The CDR3 nucleotides are TGTGCCAGCAGTGACCCAGGGGAATTCGATTCACCCCTCCACTTT. Translated, it gives CASSDPGEFDSPLHF.

The table lists this clonotype with many counts. The chain links TRBV4-3 to TRBJ2-2; D is unclear. V was trimmed by 2 bases and J by 1 base, leaving 2 bases between them. The CDR3 totals 13 residues. CDR1 is LGHNA and CDR2 is YSLEER in the germline V gene. The CDR3 is CASSQRNTGELFF. The CDR3 DNA sequence: TGCGCCAGCAGCCAAAGGAACACCGGGGAGCTGTTTTTT.

This clonotype was counted only a few times. V gene TRBV5-1 combines with J gene TRBJ2-3; no clear D. CDR1 SGHRS and CDR2 YFSETQ come from the germline V gene. The length of the CDR3 is 16 residues. The ends were cut back, 2 bases at V and 2 bases at J, with 15 bases in the middle. CDR3 DNA: TGCGCCAGCAGCTTCAGGAACACACCCGACACAGATACGCAGTATTTT. It encodes CASSFRNTPDTDTQYF.

This clonotype came up many times. The gene calls are TRBV4-1 and TRBJ2-5; D not resolved. With 2 bases removed from V and 1 base from J, the gap between germline ends came to 8 bases. Germline V gene lookup returns CDR1 MGHRA and CDR2 YSYEKL. The CDR3 has 14 residues. DNA of the CDR3: TGCGCCAGCAGCCAAAGCGAACGCCAAGAGACCCAGTACTTC. It yields the protein CASSQSERQETQYF.

In its sample, this clonotype was seen a few times. The rearrangement links TRBV5-1 to TRBJ1-1; D is ambiguous. Trimming pared 0 bases from V and 1 base from J, leaving 7 bases between. This CDR3 is 14 amino acids long. The V gene's germline CDR1 is SGHRS and CDR2 YFSETQ. The CDR3 coding sequence is TGCGCCAGCAGCTTGGATGCCAGGAACACTGAAGCTTTCTTT. Translating gives CASSLDARNTEAFF.

This clonotype was recorded at least ten times. This chain joins TRBV29-1 and TRBJ1-2, with unresolved D. The CDR3 contains 13 residues. Trimming pared 5 bases from V and 5 bases from J, leaving 15 bases between. Germline loops: CDR1 SQVTM, CDR2 ANQGSEA. CDR3 in DNA: TGCAGCGTTCCCTCACCGACCGGGTATGGCTACACCTTC. Encoded protein: CSVPSPTGYGYTF.

This clonotype has at least ten counts. The chain combines TRBV29-1 with TRBJ2-7, with a tentative D call TRBD2 (5 bases). The germline CDR1 and CDR2 sequences are SQVTM and ANQGSEA. This CDR3 contains 10 residues. V was pared by 5 bases and J by 7 bases, with 9 bases between. The CDR3 sequence is CSVRAEEQYF. For the CDR3, the DNA is TGCAGCGTTCGAGCGGAGGAGCAGTACTTC.

There are many counts of this clonotype. The chain recombines TRBV7-3 with TRBJ2-2, with 9 bases aligning to TRBD1. The CDR3 runs to 15 residues. Germline-derived CDR1 and CDR2 are SGHTA and FQGTGA. The trim removed 4 bases at V and 5 bases at J, leaving 5 bases unmatched. DNA for the CDR3: TGTGCCAGCAGCTCAGCGACAGGGGGTACCGGGGAGCTGTTTTTT. Translating it yields CASSSATGGTGELFF.

Concerning this clonotype: A much larger clone sits a single nucleotide away, making a read error possible. The rearrangement uses TRBV29-1 and TRBJ2-5; maybe TRBD1 (5 bases). The CDR3 loop spans 15 amino acids. V was shortened by 8 bases and J by 2 bases, with 21 bases between the two germline ends. CDR1 is SQVTM and CDR2 is ANQGSEA in the germline V gene. The CDR3 nucleotides read TGCAGCTTGGATACTCGACAGATTGGTCAAGAGACCCAGTACTTC. It specifies CSLDTRQIGQETQYF.

By its share, this clonotype is medium-sized. V and J are TRBV14 and TRBJ2-5; D is uncertain. With 4 bases removed from V and 1 base from J, the gap between germline ends came to 4 bases. The germline gives CDR1 SGHDN, CDR2 FVKESK. This CDR3 has 12 residues. The CDR3 DNA reads as TGTGCCAGCAGCCGCCTCCAAGAGACCCAGTACTTC. Its protein is CASSRLQETQYF.

This clonotype ranks as large (0.1 to 1%). The chain combines TRBV4-1 with TRBJ2-7, with 7 bases lining up with TRBD2. Germline-derived CDR1 and CDR2 are MGHRA and YSYEKL. J gave up 3 bases and V 0 bases, and 2 bases lay outside the gene matches. The CDR3 is 14 residues long. CDR3 residues: CASSQDAGDYEQYF. CDR3 DNA: TGCGCCAGCAGCCAAGATGCGGGAGACTACGAGCAGTACTTC.

The sample holds many counts of this clonotype. The chain has TRBV5-1 and TRBJ1-5, with 7 bases fitting TRBD1. The CDR3 totals 14 residues. Germline V CDR1 and CDR2: SGHRS, YFSETQ. V gave up 6 bases and J gave up 2 bases; unmatched junction bases: 5. CDR3 DNA: TGCGCCAGCACCTCAGGGGGTGGCAATCAGCCCCAGCATTTT. This gives the protein CASTSGGGNQPQHF.

By proportion, this clonotype is medium-sized. The chain recombines TRBV7-6 with TRBJ1-5, with 7 bases lining up with TRBD1. The germline gives CDR1 SGHVS, CDR2 FNYEAQ. Losses at the gene ends were 5 bases for V and 2 bases for J; bases not matched to a gene: 6. The length of the CDR3 is 15 residues. The chain's CDR3 is CASSPTGARNQPQHF. CDR3 in DNA: TGTGCCAGCAGCCCTACAGGGGCCCGCAATCAGCCCCAGCATTTT. The complete variable domain, with remaining parts taken from reference TRBV7-6 and TRBJ1-5, reads GAGVSQSPRYKVTKRGQDVALRCDPISGHVSLYWYRQALGQGPEFLTYFNYEAQQDKSGLPNDRFSAERPEGSISTLTIQRTEQRDSAMYRCASSPTGARNQPQHFGDGTRLSIL.

This clonotype was counted ten times or more. The chain links TRBV5-5 to TRBJ1-5, with a weak D call TRBD1 (5 bases). The germline V gene encodes CDR1 SGHKS and CDR2 YYEKEE (reference sequence). V shed 4 bases and J shed 7 bases, with 15 bases lying between them. There are 14 residues in the CDR3. CDR3 in amino acids: CASSQHGGNQPQHF. In DNA, the CDR3 is TGTGCCAGCAGCCAACACGGGGGTAACCAGCCCCAGCATTTT.

This clonotype is categorized as medium-sized. The chain couples TRBV30 to TRBJ1-5; perhaps TRBD1 as D (5 bases). The CDR3 is made up of 15 amino acids. Germline-derived CDR1 and CDR2 are GTSNPN and SVGIG (reference sequence). V was pared by 4 bases and J by 0 bases, with 13 bases between. CDR3 in amino acids: CAWNEGPYSNQPQHF. CDR3 DNA sequence: TGTGCCTGGAATGAGGGACCATATAGCAATCAGCCCCAGCATTTT. Filled out from reference TRBV30 and TRBJ1-5, the complete variable domain reads SQTIHQWPATLVQPVGSPLSLECTVEGTSNPNLYWYRQAAGRGLQLLFYSVGIGQISSEVPQNLSASRPQDRQFILSSKKLLLSDSGFYLCAWNEGPYSNQPQHFGDGTRLSIL.